The 20 T cell receptor beta chains presented below share a single source sample, sequenced in a study of blood T cells in healthy people across ages. Then a second PCR, running roughly 7 to 11 cycles, was carried out with a sample-barcoded 5' primer and a J-beta primer mix. Each CDR3 protein is one row after TCRdb ran MiXCR on the 5' RACE reads. The sample lists 650,000 to 1,000,000 distinct CDR3 sequences, 36% occurring once. The specimen was blood. These receptors were collected from a man in his late teens or twenties in good health.

This clonotype was seen more than once but under ten times. CDR3 sequence reads: CASSQGDISEQFF. CDR3 in DNA: TGTGCCAGCAGCCAAGGGGACATATCTGAGCAGTTCTTC. The chain links TRBV3-1 to TRBJ2-1; tentative D call: TRBD1 (6 bases). The CDR3 sequence is 13 residues long. Germline loops: CDR1 LGHDT, CDR2 YNNKEL (reference sequence). Trimming cost V 1 base and J 9 bases, with 10 bases left between them.

Details on this clonotype: The junction departs from germline at one end; a sequencing error may be responsible. The V and J genes are TRBV7-7 and TRBJ2-1, with 8 bases identical to TRBD1. Germline lookup yields CDR1 SSHAT and CDR2 FNYEAQ (reference sequence). The CDR3 runs to 16 residues. CDR3 nucleotides: TGTGCTAGCAGCTTAGGAAACAGGGGGGATGGCAATGAGCAGTTCTTC. Translating gives CASSLGNRGDGNEQFF. Full variable domain (outside the CDR3, taken from reference TRBV7-7 and TRBJ2-1): GAGVSQSPRYKVTKRGQDVTLRCDPISSHATLYWYQQALGQGPEFLTYFNYEAQPDKSGLPSDRFSAERPEGSISTLTIQRTEQRDSAMYRCASSLGNRGDGNEQFFGPGTRLTVL.

The chain uses TRBV7-2 and TRBJ2-3; D possibly corresponds to TRBD2 (6 bases). This CDR3 is 16 amino acids long. Per the germline V gene, CDR1 is SGHTA and CDR2 is FQGNSA. Trimming stripped 4 bases from V and 6 bases from J, with 20 bases between. This CDR3 reads CASSSGTPGTMDTQYF. Here the CDR3 DNA reads TGTGCCAGCAGCTCCGGGACTCCCGGGACGATGGATACGCAGTATTTT.

This clonotype showed up many times. The chain has TRBV10-3 and TRBJ2-7; 11 nucleotides line up with TRBD1. The CDR3 is made up of 17 amino acids. Trimming cost V 0 bases and J 2 bases; bases outside gene matches: 6. The germline CDR1 and CDR2 sequences are ENHRY and SYGVKD. CDR3 sequence reads: CAISESLRDRGAYEQYF. In nucleotides, the CDR3 is TGTGCCATCAGTGAGTCGCTCCGGGACAGGGGGGCCTACGAGCAGTACTTC.

V usage is TRBV7-2 and J usage is TRBJ2-4; 8 bases line up with TRBD1. V shed 6 bases and J 0 bases; nucleotides not matched to a gene: 4. The germline gives CDR1 SGHTA, CDR2 FQGNSA. The CDR3 sequence is 15 residues long. The CDR3 is CASRTTGEAKNIQYF. CDR3 DNA: TGTGCCAGCAGAACGACAGGGGAAGCCAAAAACATTCAGTACTTC.

CDR3 sequence: CASSLPPVLGYNEQFF. CDR3 DNA: TGCGCCAGCAGCTTGCCCCCAGTCCTAGGATACAATGAGCAGTTCTTC. This chain joins TRBV5-1 and TRBJ2-1; D gene ambiguous. Trimming removed 1 base at V and 4 bases at J, with 15 bases between. Germline assignment: CDR1 SGHRS and CDR2 YFSETQ. The CDR3 spans 16 residues.

Here the CDR3 DNA reads TGTGCCAGCAGCTCGGACATCAGTTTCCACGAGCAGTACTTC. This codes for CASSSDISFHEQYF. The rearrangement uses TRBV5-6 and TRBJ2-5; D is possibly TRBD1 (5 bases). The DNA end is more similar to TRBJ2-7, so the J call may be wrong. The CDR3 totals 14 residues. Germline V gene sequence: CDR1 SGHDT, CDR2 YYEEEE.

This clonotype was counted at least ten times. The DNA of the CDR3 is TGCAGTGCTAAAAAAGTAGATACGCAGTATTTT. It yields the protein CSAKKVDTQYF. The J gene is TRBJ2-3, the V gene TRBV20-1; D call uncertain. Germline V gene sequence: CDR1 DFQATT, CDR2 SNEGSKA (reference sequence). With 4 bases removed from V and 5 bases from J, the gap between germline ends came to 7 bases. The CDR3 is 11 amino acids.

The V and J genes are TRBV20-1 and TRBJ2-3, with 10 bases identical to TRBD1. After removal of 6 bases from V and 4 bases from J, the junction contained 7 bases not matched to a gene. Germline loops: CDR1 DFQATT, CDR2 SNEGSKA (reference sequence). This CDR3 is 14 amino acids long. Here the CDR3 DNA reads TGCAGTGCAACCGGGACAGGGGCCTCAGATACGCAGTATTTT. The encoded protein is CSATGTGASDTQYF.

The V gene is TRBV29-1, the J gene TRBJ2-1, with D possibly matching TRBD1 (6 bases). CDR3 length equals 14 residues. CDR1 and CDR2 from the germline V gene are SQVTM and ANQGSEA. Trimming took off 7 bases at V and 2 bases at J, with 15 bases between the two ends. The CDR3 spells CSALLRGTYNEQFF. In DNA, the CDR3 is TGCAGCGCCCTTCTAAGGGGGACCTACAATGAGCAGTTCTTC.

This clonotype was recorded a few times. The chain employs TRBV6-4 and TRBJ2-3; 8 bases are shared with TRBD2. Germline lookup yields CDR1 MRHNA and CDR2 SNTAGT. V gave up 6 bases and J gave up 6 bases; unmatched junction bases: 8. The CDR3 contains 14 residues. The CDR3 DNA sequence: TGTGCCAGCAGCCTCGGGACTAGTTACGATACGCAGTATTTT. The encoded protein is CASSLGTSYDTQYF.

V usage is TRBV5-6 and J usage is TRBJ1-2, with D unclear. Germline V CDR1 and CDR2: SGHDT, YYEEEE. With 3 bases removed from V and 2 bases from J, the gap between germline ends came to 20 bases. The CDR3 spans 17 residues. CDR3 amino acids: CASSSEVNTAANYGYTF. The CDR3, as DNA: TGTGCCAGCAGCTCGGAAGTTAATACAGCGGCAAACTATGGCTACACCTTC.

This chain joins TRBV13 and TRBJ1-1; D remains unclear. The CDR3 is 14 residues long. V was trimmed by 2 bases and J by 1 base, leaving 8 bases between them. The germline V gene has CDR1 PRHDT and CDR2 FYEKMQ (reference sequence). CDR3 protein: CASSLLNPNTEAFF. In DNA, the CDR3 is TGTGCCAGCAGCTTACTAAACCCGAACACTGAAGCTTTCTTT.

This clonotype occurred once. A much larger clone lies a single base off, so this may be a read error. This rearrangement joins TRBV4-3 to TRBJ2-3; TRBD1 might be the D (6 bases). In germline, CDR1 is LGHNA, CDR2 YSLEER. The CDR3 has 18 residues. Trimming removed 2 bases from V and 5 bases from J, with 23 bases in between. The CDR3 DNA reads as TGCGCCAGCAGCCAATTTCGCCCGGGACAAGGCTCCATAGATACGCAGTATTTT. Amino acid sequence: CASSQFRPGQGSIDTQYF.

The chain combines TRBV27 with TRBJ2-5; D ambiguous. Per the germline V gene, CDR1 is MNHEY and CDR2 is SMNVEV (reference sequence). The V and J ends lost 1 base and 11 bases respectively, with 17 bases between them. The CDR3 is 14 residues long. The CDR3 sequence is CASSLFPRWNEQYF. CDR3 nucleotides: TGTGCCAGCAGTTTATTTCCTAGATGGAATGAGCAGTACTTC.

This clonotype was seen just once. J is TRBJ1-1 and V is TRBV5-6; possible D gene TRBD1, 5 bases. Deletions cut 6 bases from V and 3 bases from J, with 18 bases between. Germline V gene lookup returns CDR1 SGHDT and CDR2 YYEEEE. The CDR3 is 15 amino acids. The CDR3 loop reads CASNPMGDDYTEAFF. CDR3 coding DNA: TGTGCCAGCAACCCAATGGGGGATGATTACACTGAAGCTTTCTTT.

The V and J genes are TRBV4-2 and TRBJ2-1; TRBD2 might be the D (5 bases). The J call may be wrong; the DNA end is better matched by TRBJ2-7. The CDR3 has 17 residues. Germline V gives CDR1 LGHNA, CDR2 YNFKEQ. CDR3 residues: CASSFTYRGSSYNEQYF. CDR3 DNA: TGTGCCAGCAGCTTCACCTACCGTGGGAGCTCCTACAATGAGCAGTACTTC.

Concerning this clonotype itself: A read error is possible here, since a much larger clone lies one base away. The rearrangement uses TRBV6-2 or TRBV6-3 and TRBJ1-4; D uncertain. The CDR3 consists of 12 residues. The germline CDR1 and CDR2 sequences are MNHEY and SVGEGT. V lost 5 bases and J 6 bases, leaving 7 bases between the germline ends. The CDR3 bases are TGTGCCAGCAGTCCTCCGGATGAAAAACTGTTTTTT. It translates to CASSPPDEKLFF.

Note on this clonotype: Being one base from a much bigger clone, this may be a read error. The chain is built from TRBV5-1 and TRBJ2-5; a weak D match, TRBD2 (5 bases). The CDR3 spans 13 residues. Deletions cut 3 bases from V and 11 bases from J, with 17 bases between. Per the germline V gene, CDR1 is SGHRS and CDR2 is YFSETQ. DNA of the CDR3: TGCGCCAGCAGCTGGGAGTCCAAGAGTGGGCAGTACTTC. Translating it yields CASSWESKSGQYF.

The chain employs TRBV3-1 and TRBJ2-3; TRBD1 aligns across 7 bases. Germline assignment: CDR1 LGHDT and CDR2 YNNKEL (reference sequence). The CDR3 length is 16 residues. With V trimmed by 3 bases and J by 2 bases, 8 bases remained unmatched. The CDR3 sequence: CASSHQRGLVTDTQYF. The CDR3 coding sequence is TGTGCCAGCAGCCATCAAAGGGGGCTGGTCACAGATACGCAGTATTTT.